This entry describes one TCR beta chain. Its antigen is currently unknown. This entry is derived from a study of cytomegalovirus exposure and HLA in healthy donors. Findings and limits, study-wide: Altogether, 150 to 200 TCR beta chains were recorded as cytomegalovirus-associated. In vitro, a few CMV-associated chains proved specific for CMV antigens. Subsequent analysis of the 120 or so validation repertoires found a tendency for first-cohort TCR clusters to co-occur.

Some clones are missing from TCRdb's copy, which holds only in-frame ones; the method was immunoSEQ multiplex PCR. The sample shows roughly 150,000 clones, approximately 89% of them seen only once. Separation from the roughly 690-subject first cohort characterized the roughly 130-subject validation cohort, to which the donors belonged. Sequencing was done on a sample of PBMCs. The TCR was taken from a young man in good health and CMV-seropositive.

The CDR3 loop is CASSPPSLSSYNEQFF. The CDR3 nucleotides read TGTGCCAGCTCACCACCCTCCCTTAGCTCCTACAATGAGCAGTTCTTC. The rearrangement joins TRBV18 to TRBJ2-1, with D unclear. The CDR3 has 16 amino acids. Germline CDR1 and CDR2: KGHSH and LQKENI. V was pared by 0 bases and J by 0 bases, with 9 bases between. The whole variable domain, remainder taken from reference TRBV18 and TRBJ2-1, is NAGVMQNPRHLVRRRGQEARLRCSPMKGHSHVYWYRQLPEEGLKFMVYLQKENIIDESGMPKERFSAEFPKEGPSILRIQQVVRGDSAAYFCASSPPSLSSYNEQFFGPGTRLTVL.